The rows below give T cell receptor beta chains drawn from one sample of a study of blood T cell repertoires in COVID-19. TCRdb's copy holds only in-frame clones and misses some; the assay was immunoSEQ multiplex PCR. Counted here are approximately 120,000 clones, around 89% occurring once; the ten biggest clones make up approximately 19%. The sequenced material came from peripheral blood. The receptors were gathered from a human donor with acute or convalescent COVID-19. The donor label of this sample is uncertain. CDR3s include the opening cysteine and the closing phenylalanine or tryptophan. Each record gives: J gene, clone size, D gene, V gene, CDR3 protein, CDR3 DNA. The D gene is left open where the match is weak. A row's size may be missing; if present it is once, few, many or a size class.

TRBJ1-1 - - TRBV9 CASSVMGQGNTEAFF TGTGCCAGCAGCGTAATGGGGCAGGGGAACACTGAAGCTTTCTTT
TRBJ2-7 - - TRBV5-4 CASSLDIYEQYF TGTGCCAGCAGCTTGGATATCTACGAGCAGTACTTC
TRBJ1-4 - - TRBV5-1 CASRGVATNEKLFF TGCGCCAGCAGAGGGGTTGCAACTAATGAAAAACTGTTTTTT
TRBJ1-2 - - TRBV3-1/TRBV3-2 CASRPGADYGYTF TGTGCCAGCAGACCAGGGGCTGACTATGGCTACACCTTC
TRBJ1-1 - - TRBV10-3 CAIRGRDEAFF TGTGCCATCAGGGGGAGGGATGAAGCTTTCTTT
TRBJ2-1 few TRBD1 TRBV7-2 CASSLRGPSYNEQFF TGTGCCAGCAGCTTGAGGGGGCCCTCCTACAATGAGCAGTTCTTC
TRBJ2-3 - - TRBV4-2 CASSPATGFSTDTQYF TGTGCCAGCAGCCCAGCGACAGGATTTAGCACAGATACGCAGTATTTT
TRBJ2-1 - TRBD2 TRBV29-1 CSARSGSINEQFF TGCAGCGCCCGTAGCGGGAGCATCAATGAGCAGTTCTTC
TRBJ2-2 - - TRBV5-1 CASSLAGSSGTGELFF TGCGCCAGCAGCTTGGCCGGAAGCTCGGGGACCGGGGAGCTGTTTTTT
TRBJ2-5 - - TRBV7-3 CASSLSSEPQETQYF TGTGCCAGCAGCTTAAGTTCCGAGCCACAAGAGACCCAGTACTTC
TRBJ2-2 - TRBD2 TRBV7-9 CASRRTSDAGELFF TGTGCCAGCAGACGGACTAGCGATGCCGGGGAGCTGTTTTTT
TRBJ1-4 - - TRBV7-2 CASSLRSSNEKLFF TGTGCCAGCAGCCTGAGAAGTTCAAATGAAAAACTGTTTTTT
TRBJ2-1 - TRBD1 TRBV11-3 CASSKGFGQGREQFF TGTGCCAGCAGCAAAGGATTCGGACAGGGCCGTGAGCAGTTCTTC
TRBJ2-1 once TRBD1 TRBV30 CAWSRDRAYNEQFF TGTGCCTGGAGCCGGGACAGGGCCTACAATGAGCAGTTCTTC
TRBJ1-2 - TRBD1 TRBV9 CASSAGGYGYTF TGTGCCAGCAGCGCAGGGGGCTATGGCTACACCTTC
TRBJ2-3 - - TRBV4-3 CASSLQGPDTQYF TGCGCCAGCAGCCTACAGGGCCCAGATACGCAGTATTTT
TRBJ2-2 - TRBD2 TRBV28 CASLGSLGAGAPGELFF TGTGCCAGCCTGGGAAGTCTAGGAGCGGGAGCCCCCGGGGAGCTGTTTTTT
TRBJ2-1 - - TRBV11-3 CASSLGGRGEQFF TGTGCCAGCAGCTTAGGAGGGCGGGGTGAGCAGTTCTTC
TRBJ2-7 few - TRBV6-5 CASSYSVQEASYEQYF TGTGCCAGCAGTTACTCGGTGCAGGAGGCCTCCTACGAGCAGTACTTC
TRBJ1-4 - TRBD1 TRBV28 CASSSLLMRQGANEKLFF TGTGCCAGCAGTTCCCTGCTCATGAGACAGGGGGCAAATGAAAAACTGTTTTTT
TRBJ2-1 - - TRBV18 CASSPELRVLNNEQFF TGTGCCAGCTCACCCGAACTCAGGGTACTTAACAATGAGCAGTTCTTC
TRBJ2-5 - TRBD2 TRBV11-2 CASSPQLAGVSAFTQYF TGTGCCAGCAGCCCCCAACTAGCGGGAGTTTCAGCATTTACCCAGTACTTC
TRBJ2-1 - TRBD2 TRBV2 CASNGLANEQFF TGTGCCAGCAATGGACTAGCAAATGAGCAGTTCTTC
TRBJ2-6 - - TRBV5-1 CASSLSLSGANVLTF TGCGCCAGCAGTCTAAGTCTCTCTGGGGCCAACGTCCTGACTTTC
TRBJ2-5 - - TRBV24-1 CAPRVGVETQYF TGTGCCCCGAGGGTGGGCGTCGAGACCCAGTACTTC
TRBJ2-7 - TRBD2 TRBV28 CAIPLREGNEQYF TGTGCCATCCCACTACGGGAGGGCAACGAGCAGTACTTC
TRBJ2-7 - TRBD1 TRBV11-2 CASSSSGQAHEQYF TGTGCCAGCAGCTCCTCGGGACAGGCCCACGAGCAGTACTTC
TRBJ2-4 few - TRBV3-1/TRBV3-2 CASSQERGWDIQYF TGTGCCAGCAGCCAAGAAAGGGGTTGGGACATTCAGTACTTC
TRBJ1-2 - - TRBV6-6 CASSTPGGGNYGYTF TGTGCCAGCAGTACCCCCGGCGGGGGCAACTATGGCTACACCTTC
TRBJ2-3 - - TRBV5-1 CASSLSGGTTDTQYF TGCGCCAGCAGCTTAAGCGGTGGGACTACAGATACGCAGTATTTT
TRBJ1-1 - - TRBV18 CASSPAGIGAFF TGTGCCAGCTCACCGGCAGGGATCGGGGCTTTCTTT
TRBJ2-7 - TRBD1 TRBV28 CASRGGQVYEQYF TGTGCCAGCAGGGGCGGACAGGTCTACGAGCAGTACTTC
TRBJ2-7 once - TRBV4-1 CASSLTDSSYEQYF TGCGCCAGCAGCCTGACGGACTCCTCCTACGAGCAGTACTTC
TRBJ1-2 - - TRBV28 CASTRYLWARHDGYTF TGTGCCAGCACCAGATATCTATGGGCCCGCCACGACGGCTACACCTTC
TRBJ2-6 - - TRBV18 CASSPPSPGAGANVLTF TGTGCCAGCTCACCACCATCGCCCGGTGCCGGGGCCAACGTCCTGACTTTC
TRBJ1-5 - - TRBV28 CASSVGVGQGHNQPQHF TGTGCCAGCAGTGTGGGCGTTGGTCAGGGGCATAATCAGCCCCAGCATTTT
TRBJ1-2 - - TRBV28 CASSPRTGLGYTF TGTGCCAGCAGTCCTAGAACAGGGTTGGGCTACACCTTC
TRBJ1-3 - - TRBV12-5 CASGLVPLAGLSGNTIYF TGTGCTAGTGGTTTGGTACCCCTGGCGGGGCTCTCTGGAAACACCATATATTTT
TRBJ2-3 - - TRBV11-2 CASSQIQGPTDTQYF TGTGCCAGCAGCCAAATACAGGGCCCCACAGATACGCAGTATTTT
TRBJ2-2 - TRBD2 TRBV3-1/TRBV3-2 CASSQRGAGELFF TGTGCCAGCAGCCAACGGGGGGCCGGGGAGCTGTTTTTT
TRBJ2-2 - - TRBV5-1 CASSPGVANTGELFF TGCGCCAGCAGCCCGGGAGTAGCGAACACCGGGGAGCTGTTTTTT
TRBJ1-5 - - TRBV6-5 CASSFSGTQNQPQHF TGTGCCAGCAGTTTCTCTGGGACACAAAATCAGCCCCAGCATTTT
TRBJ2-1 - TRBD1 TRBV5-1 CASSPGRGNEQFF TGCGCCAGCAGCCCGGGCAGGGGGAATGAGCAGTTCTTC
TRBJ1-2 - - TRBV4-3 CASSQVHSSNYGYTF TGCGCCAGCAGCCAAGTTCACAGCTCGAACTATGGCTACACCTTC
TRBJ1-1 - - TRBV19 CASSIGQPRIPEAFF TGTGCCAGTAGTATAGGACAACCTCGGATACCTGAAGCTTTCTTT
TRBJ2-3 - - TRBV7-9 CASSLGSDFTDTQYF TGTGCCAGCAGCTTAGGGTCAGACTTCACAGATACGCAGTATTTT
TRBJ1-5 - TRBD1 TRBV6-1 CASSDSGGVQPQHF TGTGCCAGCAGTGATTCAGGGGGTGTTCAGCCCCAGCATTTT
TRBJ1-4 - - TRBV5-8 CASSLGQETKHEKLFF TGTGCCAGCAGCTTGGGTCAGGAAACAAAGCATGAAAAACTGTTTTTT
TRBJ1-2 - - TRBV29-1 CSVEAPGLSGYTF TGCAGCGTTGAGGCTCCGGGGTTAAGTGGCTACACCTTC
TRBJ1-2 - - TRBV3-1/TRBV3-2 CASSQEGGGPGYTF TGTGCCAGCAGCCAAGAAGGGGGGGGCCCTGGCTACACCTTC
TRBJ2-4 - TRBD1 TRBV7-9 CASSPPGQGAKNIQYF TGTGCCAGCAGCCCCCCGGGACAGGGGGCCAAAAACATTCAGTACTTC
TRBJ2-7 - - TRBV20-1 CSAPGRDEQYF TGCAGTGCTCCAGGGCGCGACGAGCAGTACTTC
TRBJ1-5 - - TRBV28 CASSSELAQHF TGTGCCAGCAGCTCCGAGTTGGCCCAGCATTTT
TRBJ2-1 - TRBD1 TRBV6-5 CASRSTGISYNEQFF TGTGCCAGCAGATCGACAGGGATTTCCTACAATGAGCAGTTCTTC
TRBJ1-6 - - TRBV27 CASSLQGGLNSPLHF TGTGCCAGCAGTTTACAGGGTGGGCTTAATTCACCCCTCCACTTT
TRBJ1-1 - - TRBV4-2 CASSQDPGLNTEAFF TGTGCCAGCAGCCAAGATCCAGGGTTGAACACTGAAGCTTTCTTT